This TCR beta chain was sequenced during a study of CD8+ T cells in alopecia areata. For the study at large: Treated patients swallowed 5 to 10 mg of oral tofacitinib twice daily.

General study points: Normal-skin resident alphabeta T cells also appear among scalp sample sequences.

cDNA reverse transcribed from extracted RNA served as the sequencing template. The table came from immunoSEQ multiplex PCR; TCRdb's copy has only in-frame clones and leaves some out. This sample has 140,000 to 150,000 clones, with around 87% found just once. In regard to this clone: Its target is not known.

The V end lost 7 bases, the J end lost 0 bases, and 13 bases lay between the germline ends. The CDR3 totals 15 residues. CDR1 is MNHEY and CDR2 is SMNVEV in the germline V gene (reference sequence). V is TRBV27 and J is TRBJ1-5; D gene ambiguous. The source was CD8+ T cells sorted from blood, collected at week 0. The TCR sequence derives from a human donor with alopecia areata. The CDR3: CASTAFPNSNQPQHF. The CDR3 region has the DNA TGTGCCAGCACCGCGTTCCCCAATAGCAATCAGCCCCAGCATTTT.